The rows below give T cell receptor beta chains drawn from one sample of a study of OX40 agonist ivuxolimab in advanced cancers. Measured with immunoSEQ multiplex PCR; TCRdb has only the in-frame clones, and not every one. The sample holds fewer than 90,000 clones; approximately 86% are singletons and the top ten take roughly 0.8%. The source material was CD4+ or CD8+ T cells sorted from blood, sampled in a trial of the OX40 agonist ivuxolimab. The receptors derive from an adult with an advanced solid tumor such as melanoma, head and neck, liver or kidney cancer. CDR3s include the opening cysteine and the closing phenylalanine or tryptophan. The D gene is left open where the match is weak. Size is stated for part of the rows, as once, few or many counts, or as a class when the clone is expanded.

TRBJ2-7	TRBV27	TRBD1	NA	TGTGCCAGCAGTATCAGGACAGGGAAAGACTACGAGCAGTACTTC	CASSIRTGKDYEQYF
TRBJ2-2	TRBV6-5	NA	NA	TGTGCCAGCAGTTACAGCGGGCTGAACACCGGGGAGCTGTTTTTT	CASSYSGLNTGELFF
TRBJ1-3	TRBV7-2	TRBD1	NA	TGTGCCAGCAGCTTAGATCCCGGGACAGGGGGCACCATATATTTT	CASSLDPGTGGTIYF
TRBJ2-3	TRBV5-1	TRBD2	NA	TGCGCCAGCAGCTTGGGACTAGCGGGAGTAGGAGATACGCAGTATTTT	CASSLGLAGVGDTQYF
TRBJ2-7	TRBV9	NA	NA	TGTGCCAGCAGCGTCGGGGCCGAGGCCTACGAGCAGTACTTC	CASSVGAEAYEQYF
TRBJ1-3	TRBV19	NA	NA	TGTGCCAGTAGTACTGCGGGGCAGATTGGAAACACCATATATTTT	CASSTAGQIGNTIYF
TRBJ1-1	TRBV6-1	NA	NA	TGTGCCAGCAGTGGACTCAGGGTCACTGAAGCTTTCTTT	CASSGLRVTEAFF
TRBJ2-7	TRBV20-1	NA	NA	TGCAGTGCTCCACGCGGCGAGCAGTACTTC	CSAPRGEQYF
TRBJ2-6	TRBV7-9	NA	once	TGTGCCAGCAGGCCCACAGGGACTGGGGCCAACGTCCTGACTTTC	CASRPTGTGANVLTF
TRBJ2-7	TRBV7-2	NA	once	TGTGCCAGCAGATATGCGGGGGCGGGAGCCTACGAGCAGTACTTC	CASRYAGAGAYEQYF
TRBJ1-5	TRBV28	TRBD1	NA	TGTGCCAGCAGTCCACCGGGACAGGGCCGCCAGCCCCAGCATTTT	CASSPPGQGRQPQHF
TRBJ2-7	TRBV19	NA	NA	TGTGCCAGTATGTCCAGGGGTCACGAGCAGTACTTC	CASMSRGHEQYF
TRBJ2-3	TRBV4-3	TRBD2	NA	TGCGCCAGCAGCCTCACCCTCGGGAGGGCCATAGATACGCAGTATTTT	CASSLTLGRAIDTQYF
TRBJ2-1	TRBV29-1	NA	NA	TGCAGCGTTGAAGAGGGGAATGAGCAGTTCTTC	CSVEEGNEQFF
TRBJ2-7	TRBV7-2	TRBD2	NA	TGTGCCAGCAGCTCTTACCCTCTAGCGGGAGGGGACGAGCAGTACTTC	CASSSYPLAGGDEQYF
TRBJ1-5	TRBV11-2	NA	NA	TGTGCCAGCAGCTTATCCGACAGCAATCAGCCCCAGCATTTT	CASSLSDSNQPQHF
TRBJ1-2	TRBV2	TRBD1	few	TGTGCCAGCACCCGGGACAGGGGGCAAGGCTACACCTTC	CASTRDRGQGYTF
TRBJ2-3	TRBV7-9	NA	NA	TGTGCCAGCAGCTGGCCCTGGCGGCTAGCCCAGGCAGATACGCAGTATTTT	CASSWPWRLAQADTQYF
TRBJ2-2	TRBV28	NA	NA	TGTGCCAGCAGTTCTGGGGGAGCGAACACCGGGGAGCTGTTTTTT	CASSSGGANTGELFF
TRBJ2-7	TRBV7-9	NA	few	TGTGCCAGCGGCAGGGGCACCTACGAGCAGTACTTC	CASGRGTYEQYF
TRBJ1-4	TRBV5-5	NA	NA	TGTGCCAGCAGCCTCTTGGAGGGGAGTAATGAAAAACTGTTTTTT	CASSLLEGSNEKLFF
TRBJ1-1	TRBV6-5	NA	once	TGTGCCAGCAGTTACGCCGGCTCGAACACTGAAGCTTTCTTT	CASSYAGSNTEAFF
TRBJ1-2	TRBV28	NA	NA	TGTGCCAGCAGTTTATGGACGGGAGGAGGGGGCTACACCTTC	CASSLWTGGGGYTF
TRBJ1-5	TRBV14	TRBD1	NA	TGTGCCAGCAGCCAGACAGGGAATCAGCCCCAGCATTTT	CASSQTGNQPQHF
TRBJ1-5	TRBV7-2	NA	NA	TGTGCCAGCAGCTCGGACGGGGCGAGGCAGCCCCAGCATTTT	CASSSDGARQPQHF
TRBJ2-7	TRBV7-2	TRBD2	NA	TGTGCCAGCACCTCCGGGACTAGCGGGAGTATTTCGTACGAGCAGTACTTC	CASTSGTSGSISYEQYF
TRBJ2-7	TRBV7-2	NA	once	TGTGCCAGCAGCCCCCGACCCTACGAGCAGTACTTC	CASSPRPYEQYF
TRBJ1-5	TRBV7-2	NA	NA	TGTGCCAGCAGCTTCCCAGACAAGCCCCAGCATTTT	CASSFPDKPQHF
TRBJ1-5	TRBV6-1	TRBD1	NA	TGTGCCAGCAGTGTAACAGGGGGTAGCAATCAGCCCCAGCATTTT	CASSVTGGSNQPQHF
TRBJ1-2	TRBV5-1	NA	NA	TGCGCCAGCAGCCCAGCCGGGGCGGAGGGCTACACCTTC	CASSPAGAEGYTF
TRBJ2-7	TRBV7-6	NA	NA	TGTGCCAGCAGCTTAGCGCGTAATTTGGGGGGCCCTTCTTACGAGCAGTACTTC	CASSLARNLGGPSYEQYF
TRBJ2-5	TRBV28	TRBD2	NA	TGTGCCAGCAGTTTACCTAGCGGGAGAGAGACCCAGTACTTC	CASSLPSGRETQYF
TRBJ2-1	TRBV28	NA	NA	TGTGCCAGCCCTCCTACCCCTCAGCGGCCCCACTACAATGAGCAGTTCTTC	CASPPTPQRPHYNEQFF
TRBJ2-7	TRBV7-3	NA	once	TGTGCCAGCAGCTTAGAAGGGCAGGGGTCCTACGAGCAGTACTTC	CASSLEGQGSYEQYF
TRBJ2-7	TRBV7-2	NA	once	TGTGCCAGCAGCTTAACGGGACAAAACTACGAGCAGTACTTC	CASSLTGQNYEQYF
TRBJ1-2	TRBV5-4	NA	NA	TGTGCCAGCAGCTTGGGCCGTCCCGGGACGGTCGGCTACACCTTC	CASSLGRPGTVGYTF
TRBJ2-3	TRBV7-9	TRBD1	NA	TGTGCCAGCAGCTTAGGGGGACAGGGTACAGATACGCAGTATTTT	CASSLGGQGTDTQYF
TRBJ2-7	TRBV5-4	NA	NA	TGTGCCAGCAGCTTGGCAGGGAGCGACGAGCAGTACTTC	CASSLAGSDEQYF
TRBJ2-1	TRBV6-6	NA	NA	TGTGCCAGCAGTTACTCGTCCGTAAATGAGCAGTTCTTC	CASSYSSVNEQFF
TRBJ2-3	TRBV4-3	NA	NA	TGCGCCAGCAGCCCACAAAACGTCGGGACAGATACGCAGTATTTT	CASSPQNVGTDTQYF
TRBJ2-3	TRBV30	TRBD2	NA	TGTGCCTGGGGGACTAGCGGGAGTGGAGATACGCAGTATTTT	CAWGTSGSGDTQYF
TRBJ2-3	TRBV5-4	TRBD2	once	TGTGCCAGCAGCCCGTGGACTAGCGGGAACACAGATACGCAGTATTTT	CASSPWTSGNTDTQYF
TRBJ2-7	TRBV5-1	NA	few	TGCGCCAGCAGCCCTGGCGCGGAGCGGAGTCACGAGCAGTACTTC	CASSPGAERSHEQYF
TRBJ2-1	TRBV5-1	TRBD1	once	TGCGCCAGCAGCTCACAGGGGACCTACAATGAGCAGTTCTTC	CASSSQGTYNEQFF
TRBJ1-1	TRBV6-6	NA	NA	TGTGCCAGCAGTTACGGGGCAGGGGTGGGGAACACTGAAGCTTTCTTT	CASSYGAGVGNTEAFF
TRBJ2-1	TRBV5-4	NA	NA	TGTGCCAGCAGCTTGGACAGGGTCGGTGAGCAGTTCTTC	CASSLDRVGEQFF
TRBJ2-1	TRBV7-6	TRBD2	NA	TGTGCCAGCAGCTGGCCCCCCAGCGGGGTCTACAATGAGCAGTTCTTC	CASSWPPSGVYNEQFF